A single sample is the source of the 5 T cell receptor beta chains below, sequenced in a study of blood T cell repertoires in COVID-19. Clones were read by immunoSEQ multiplex PCR, and TCRdb kept only the in-frame ones, dropping some. The sample holds about 62,000 clones, around nine tenths seen once. The sequencing input was peripheral blood. These receptors were collected from a man in his 70s with acute or convalescent COVID-19.

CDR3 in DNA: TGTGCCAGTAGTGGCAGTAGGGACTCCTACTCCTACGAGCAGTACTTC. Protein sequence: CASSGSRDSYSYEQYF. The chain joins TRBV19 to TRBJ2-7; perhaps TRBD2 as D (6 bases). The CDR3 runs 16 residues. V shed 5 bases and J shed 0 bases, with 17 bases lying between them. Looked up from germline, CDR1 is LNHDA and CDR2 is SQIVND (reference sequence).

This chain links TRBV11-2 with TRBJ2-1; D call uncertain. CDR1 is SGHAT, CDR2 FQNNGV, per germline. With 1 base removed from V and 7 bases from J, the gap between germline ends came to 5 bases. The length of the CDR3 is 12 residues. The CDR3 reads CASSLGENEQFF. In DNA, the CDR3 is TGTGCCAGCAGCTTAGGAGAGAATGAGCAGTTCTTC.

The chain combines TRBV9 with TRBJ2-7; TRBD2 agrees at 7 bases. This CDR3 is built from 16 residues. Germline V gene lookup returns CDR1 SGDLS and CDR2 YYNGEE. J gave up 6 bases and V 4 bases, and 16 bases lay outside the gene matches. CDR3 in DNA: TGTGCCAGCAGCCCTCGCGGGGGAACCCTAGTTGGCGAGCAGTACTTC. Protein sequence: CASSPRGGTLVGEQYF.

The rearrangement joins TRBV28 to TRBJ2-4, with D possibly matching TRBD1 (6 bases). The CDR3 sequence is 13 residues long. V was clipped by 3 bases and J by 8 bases, with 11 bases between them. Germline V gene lookup returns CDR1 MDHEN and CDR2 SYDVKM. CDR3 nucleotide sequence: TGTGCCAGCAGTTTCCAGGGGAGTTACATTCAGTACTTC. Translation: CASSFQGSYIQYF.

The V call is TRBV7-2, the J call TRBJ2-5; 9 bases map to TRBD2. Germline CDR1 reads SGHTA; CDR2 reads FQGNSA. V shed 3 bases and J 5 bases; nucleotides not matched to a gene: 10. CDR3 length: 16 amino acids. CDR3 coding DNA: TGTGCCAGCAGCTTTTCGACTAGCGGAGGAGGGGAGACCCAGTACTTC. The encoded protein is CASSFSTSGGGETQYF.